This section outlines one T cell receptor (beta chain) sequence together with its context. Its target is not known. This specimen belongs to a study of T cells in localized non-small cell lung cancer. V lost 2 bases and J 7 bases, leaving 18 bases between the germline ends. The germline CDR1 and CDR2 sequences are GTSNPN and SVGIG (reference sequence). The CDR3 loop spans 16 amino acids. Study-wide findings and caveats: Adjacent lung exhibited a median of approximately 50 among the 100 most abundant tumor clones.

The assay was immunoSEQ multiplex PCR, and TCRdb's table has in-frame clones only and misses some. Seen here are 2,700 or so clones, 25% to 30% observed once, and the top ten hold approximately 7%. This clonotype originated in a male donor older than 55 with stage II squamous cell lung carcinoma. This sequence joins TRBV30 and TRBJ1-6, with D hard to call. The specimen was lung tumor tissue, collected before any cancer treatment. This CDR3 is CAWSRRSVFRNSPLHF. The DNA for the CDR3 is TGTGCCTGGAGTCGGCGCAGTGTTTTTAGGAATTCACCCCTCCACTTT.